This T cell receptor (beta chain) came from a study of tumor and adjacent non-tumor tissue in lung cancer. On the study more broadly: The patients, around 11 men and about 5 women, were roughly 30 to 80 with stage I to III disease. Study-level findings and limits: Patients with more diverse tumor TCRs had worse survival.

Notes on this clonotype: No antigen is known for it.

This sample's RNA came from whole unsorted tissue. This non-tumor lung sample came from over 3 cm beyond the tumor edge. Chemotherapy-naive patients with new lung cancer underwent thoracic surgery in China, August–November 2014. Three rounds of nested PCR, following a modified ARM-PCR protocol, produced the TCRbeta library. TCRdb redid the calling of the multiplex PCR reads with MiXCR, one entry per CDR3 protein. The data contain 60,000 to 85,000 distinct CDR3 sequences, roughly three quarters of them seen just once; the ten biggest clones take up around 43%. Trimming cost V 7 bases and J 6 bases, with 10 bases left between them. The CDR3 consists of 12 residues.

Sequencing used distant non-tumor lung tissue. This chain links TRBV12-3 or TRBV12-4 with TRBJ2-1; tentatively, D is TRBD1 (6 bases). The TCR originated in a man aged 55 to 70 with non-small cell lung cancer. This CDR3 reads CASTQGGNEQFF. The CDR3 coding sequence is TGTGCCAGCACCCAAGGGGGCAATGAGCAGTTCTTC.